These 25 T cell receptor beta chains came from one sample sequenced in a study of shared clonotypes between healthy human individuals. Repertoires were generated with immunoSEQ multiplex PCR, while TCRdb's copy carries only in-frame clones and drops some. The table lists over a million clones, about four fifths of them singletons. The sequenced sample consisted of memory CD4+ T cells from PBMCs. Indicated subset: CD45RA-negative fraction. All receptors derive from a man between 18 and 29 years old in good health. Some clones in this sample may be carry-over from other donors' samples.

On this clone: The sample holds other DNA sequences that translate to the same CDR3. The V and J genes are TRBV5-1 and TRBJ1-1; D gene uncertain. The CDR3 contains 15 residues. Trimming pared 2 bases from V and 0 bases from J, leaving 11 bases between. In germline, CDR1 is SGHRS, CDR2 YFSETQ. In DNA form, the CDR3 reads TGCGCCAGCAGCTTATCCAGCGCCTTGAACACTGAAGCTTTCTTT. Translating gives CASSLSSALNTEAFF.

This sequence joins TRBV11-2 and TRBJ2-3; D call uncertain. This CDR3 comprises 15 residues. The V end was cut by 1 base, the J end by 4 bases, with 12 bases between. Germline values: CDR1 SGHAT, CDR2 FQNNGV. The CDR3 protein is CASSLVSGPSDTQYF. The CDR3 DNA is TGTGCCAGCAGCTTAGTATCGGGCCCGTCAGATACGCAGTATTTT. Complete variable domain (other parts from reference TRBV11-2 and TRBJ2-3): EAGVAQSPRYKIIEKRQSVAFWCNPISGHATLYWYQQILGQGPKLLIQFQNNGVVDDSQLPKDRFSAERLKGVDSTLKIQPAKLEDSAVYLCASSLVSGPSDTQYFGPGTRLTVL.

J is TRBJ2-7 and V is TRBV5-1; TRBD1 aligns across 11 bases. The junction had 8 bases not matched to a gene; V was cut back by 4 bases and J by 5 bases. Germline lookup yields CDR1 SGHRS and CDR2 YFSETQ. The CDR3 runs 15 residues. CDR3 coding DNA: TGCGCCAGCAGCAACGGACAGGGGGCGATAAACGAGCAGTACTTC. This translates into CASSNGQGAINEQYF.

The chain recombines TRBV18 with TRBJ1-1; no clear D gene. Germline-derived CDR1 and CDR2 are KGHSH and LQKENI. Deletions cut 6 bases from V and 0 bases from J, with 14 bases between. The CDR3 contains 15 residues. Here the CDR3 reads CASSYGPSLNTEAFF. CDR3 coding DNA: TGTGCCAGCTCGTATGGGCCCTCCTTGAACACTGAAGCTTTCTTT.

The chain recombines TRBV5-1 with TRBJ2-3; D is ambiguous. The CDR3 is 14 amino acids. V lost 1 base and J 0 bases, leaving 6 bases between the germline ends. The germline CDR1 and CDR2 sequences are SGHRS and YFSETQ. For the CDR3, the DNA is TGCGCCAGCAGCTTGCGTGCCAGCACAGATACGCAGTATTTT. Translated: CASSLRASTDTQYF.

The rearrangement joins TRBV7-8 to TRBJ2-5; D remains unclear. The germline V gene has CDR1 SGHVS and CDR2 FQNEAQ. Trimming stripped 0 bases from V and 4 bases from J, with 3 bases between. This CDR3 contains 12 residues. Here the CDR3 DNA reads TGTGCCAGCAGCTTAGCTGCAGAGACCCAGTACTTC. Translated: CASSLAAETQYF.

The chain has TRBV7-2 and TRBJ2-1; 8 nucleotides line up with TRBD2. Per the germline V gene, CDR1 is SGHTA and CDR2 is FQGNSA. There are 14 residues in the CDR3. Losses at the gene ends were 6 bases for V and 4 bases for J; bases not matched to a gene: 5. The DNA for the CDR3 is TGTGCCAGCAGGGATACTAGCGGATACAATGAGCAGTTCTTC. Encoded protein: CASRDTSGYNEQFF.

The chain couples TRBV11-2 to TRBJ2-7; 9 nucleotides line up with TRBD1. From germline, CDR1 is SGHAT and CDR2 FQNNGV. The CDR3 extends over 16 amino acids. V gave up 5 bases and J gave up 6 bases; unmatched junction bases: 14. The CDR3 protein is CASSLIRGTGLFEQYF. CDR3 coding DNA: TGTGCCAGCAGCCTAATTAGAGGGACAGGGCTTTTCGAGCAGTACTTC.

The V call is TRBV6-6, the J call TRBJ1-4, with 7 positions matching TRBD1. This CDR3 region has 15 residues. Per germline, CDR1 MNHNY and CDR2 SVGAGI (reference sequence). The ends lost 0 bases at V and 7 bases at J; junction bases unmatched: 5. Here the CDR3 DNA reads TGTGCCAGCAGTTACTCGAACCAGGGGGGTGAAAAACTGTTTTTT. This encodes CASSYSNQGGEKLFF.

This clone turned up a few times. The V call is TRBV4-1, the J call TRBJ2-1; 8 nucleotides line up with TRBD2. The CDR3 runs to 15 residues. Trimming at V came to 4 bases and at J to 7 bases, leaving 9 bases not matched to a gene. CDR1 and CDR2 (germline): MGHRA, YSYEKL. The CDR3, as DNA: TGCGCCAGCAGCCCCGCGGGCGGGAGGACTAATGAGCAGTTCTTC. Translating it yields CASSPAGGRTNEQFF.

This chain joins TRBV19 and TRBJ2-2; 7 bases line up with TRBD2. After removal of 5 bases from V and 5 bases from J, the junction contained 5 bases not matched to a gene. The germline gives CDR1 LNHDA, CDR2 SQIVND (reference sequence). This CDR3 has 14 amino acids. The chain's CDR3 is CASSYGGSTGELFF. CDR3 DNA: TGTGCCAGTAGTTATGGCGGGAGTACCGGGGAGCTGTTTTTT.

The V gene is TRBV5-6, the J gene TRBJ2-7, with D perhaps TRBD1 (6 bases). The germline gives CDR1 SGHDT, CDR2 YYEEEE. The CDR3 spans 14 residues. Trimming pared 4 bases from V and 3 bases from J, leaving 14 bases between. The CDR3 region has the DNA TGTGCCAGCAGCCCCGGTGGGGGCCACTACGAGCAGTACTTC. It translates to CASSPGGGHYEQYF.

The chain employs TRBV28 and TRBJ2-7; 8 nucleotides agree with TRBD1. The CDR3 sequence is 15 residues long. V was pared by 4 bases and J by 2 bases, with 7 bases of the junction left unmatched. Germline V lookup: CDR1 MDHEN, CDR2 SYDVKM. The CDR3 is CASSSILDRAYEQYF. The CDR3 coding sequence is TGTGCCAGCAGTTCAATTCTGGACAGGGCCTACGAGCAGTACTTC.

The chain uses TRBV11-3 and TRBJ2-1; TRBD1 agrees at 7 bases. This CDR3 is 14 amino acids long. The junction had 6 bases not matched to a gene; V was cut back by 2 bases and J by 8 bases. Germline V gene data show CDR1 as SGHNT and CDR2 as YENEEA. Written as DNA, the CDR3 is TGTGCCAGCAGCTTACGAGACAGGGTAGATGAGCAGTTCTTC. Its translation is CASSLRDRVDEQFF.

This chain joins TRBV7-6 and TRBJ2-3; D gene uncertain. From germline, CDR1 is SGHVS and CDR2 FNYEAQ. The CDR3 runs 14 residues. Trimming took 4 bases from V and 2 from J, leaving 10 bases between them. CDR3 loop: CASSSRPSTDTQYF. For the CDR3, the DNA is TGTGCCAGCAGCTCACGGCCGTCCACAGATACGCAGTATTTT.

Comments on this clone: At one boundary the junction diverges from the germline segment, which might be a read error. V and J are TRBV2 and TRBJ2-7; D not certain. The CDR3 covers 12 residues. Germline CDR1 reads SNHLY; CDR2 reads FYNNEI. The CDR3 sequence: CASRATYYAQYF. CDR3 DNA sequence: TGTGCCAGCAGAGCAACCTACTACGCGCAGTACTTC.

The chain employs TRBV28 and TRBJ1-5; possibly TRBD1 for D (5 bases). V gave up 6 bases and J gave up 2 bases, with 14 bases separating them. This CDR3 is built from 15 residues. Germline assignment: CDR1 MDHEN and CDR2 SYDVKM. The CDR3 is CASRTRQRGNQPQHF. The CDR3 DNA reads as TGTGCCAGCAGGACACGACAGCGGGGCAATCAGCCCCAGCATTTT.

The rearrangement joins TRBV30 to TRBJ1-1; no reliable D call. V lost 3 bases and J 5 bases, leaving 19 bases between the germline ends. Germline V gene sequence: CDR1 GTSNPN, CDR2 SVGIG (reference sequence). There are 15 residues in the CDR3. The CDR3 is CAWSMASSQRTEAFF. The CDR3 DNA follows: TGTGCCTGGAGCATGGCTTCCTCCCAAAGGACTGAAGCTTTCTTT. The whole variable domain, filled in from reference TRBV30 and TRBJ1-1, reads SQTIHQWPATLVQPVGSPLSLECTVEGTSNPNLYWYRQAAGRGLQLLFYSVGIGQISSEVPQNLSASRPQDRQFILSSKKLLLSDSGFYLCAWSMASSQRTEAFFGQGTRLTVV.

The DNA of the CDR3 is TGTGCCAGCAGCCCACAGCCGGGGAATGGCTACACCTTC. Residues: CASSPQPGNGYTF. This chain connects TRBV7-8 to TRBJ1-2; D unresolved. V was trimmed by 5 bases and J by 6 bases, leaving 13 bases between them. Germline-derived CDR1 and CDR2 are SGHVS and FQNEAQ. This CDR3 contains 13 residues.

This chain uses TRBV15 with TRBJ2-5, with D perhaps TRBD2 (5 bases). This CDR3 region has 15 residues. The V end lost 9 bases, the J end lost 5 bases, and 22 bases lay between the germline ends. Germline lookup yields CDR1 LNHNV and CDR2 YYDKDF (reference sequence). CDR3 in DNA: TGTGCCACGGAGAAGCGGAGAGGGTCTGTCGAGACCCAGTACTTC. Translating it yields CATEKRRGSVETQYF.

Comments on this clone: The sample carries other DNA sequences with the same CDR3. This chain joins TRBV28 and TRBJ1-1; D is perhaps TRBD1 (5 bases). Deletions cut 4 bases from V and 0 bases from J, with 9 bases between. This CDR3 has 14 residues. Germline V gives CDR1 MDHEN, CDR2 SYDVKM. The CDR3 nucleotides read TGTGCCAGCAGTTCCAGGGCGCTGAACACTGAAGCTTTCTTT. It translates to CASSSRALNTEAFF.

This clone was found once. A read error may account for a junction end that differs from germline. The genes are TRBV28 and TRBJ2-2; unclear D gene. Germline CDR1 reads MDHEN; CDR2 reads SYDVKM. The CDR3 totals 15 residues. The DNA of the CDR3 is TGTGCCAGCAGCCTGTGGGCACCGAAGACCGGGGAGCTGTTTTTT. Protein: CASSLWAPKTGELFF.

The chain carries TRBV19 and TRBJ1-2; no clear D. The CDR3 loop spans 17 amino acids. Trimming stripped 3 bases from V and 0 bases from J, with 17 bases between. The germline gives CDR1 LNHDA, CDR2 SQIVND (reference sequence). CDR3 coding DNA: TGTGCCAGTAGTATTGTCGCCAGAACGCTAGCTAACTATGGCTACACCTTC. As protein: CASSIVARTLANYGYTF.

CDR3 in DNA: TGTGCCAGCATCTTGCAGGGGGGGAACACTGAAGCTTTCTTT. Translated: CASILQGGNTEAFF. The rearrangement joins TRBV28 to TRBJ1-1; 7 nucleotides match TRBD1. The germline V gene has CDR1 MDHEN and CDR2 SYDVKM. This CDR3 has 14 residues. The V segment lost 7 bases and the J segment 1 base; nucleotides outside the gene matches: 6.

This clone was counted once. This chain links TRBV5-1 with TRBJ2-5, with 9 bases fitting TRBD2. This CDR3 has 15 residues. The V segment lost 6 bases and the J segment 3 bases; nucleotides outside the gene matches: 9. CDR1 SGHRS and CDR2 YFSETQ come from the germline V gene. This chain's CDR3 is CASNPAASGKETQYF. CDR3 nucleotides: TGCGCCAGCAATCCTGCGGCTAGCGGGAAAGAGACCCAGTACTTC.